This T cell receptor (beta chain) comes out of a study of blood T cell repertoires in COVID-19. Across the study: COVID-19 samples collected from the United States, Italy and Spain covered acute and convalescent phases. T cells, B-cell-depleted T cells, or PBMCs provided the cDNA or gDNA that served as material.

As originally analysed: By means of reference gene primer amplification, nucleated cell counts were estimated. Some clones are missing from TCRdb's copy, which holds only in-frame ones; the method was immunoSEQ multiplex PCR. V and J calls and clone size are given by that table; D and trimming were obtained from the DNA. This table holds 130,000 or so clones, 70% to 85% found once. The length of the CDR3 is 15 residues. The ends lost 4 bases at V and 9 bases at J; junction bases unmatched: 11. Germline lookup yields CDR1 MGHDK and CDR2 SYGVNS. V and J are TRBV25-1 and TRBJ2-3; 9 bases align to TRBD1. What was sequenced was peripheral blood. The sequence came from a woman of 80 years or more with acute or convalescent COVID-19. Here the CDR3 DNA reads TGTGCCAGCAGTGCATCGGGGGGACAGGGACAAACGCAGTATTTT. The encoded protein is CASSASGGQGQTQYF.